One and the same sample provided the 32 T cell receptor beta chains below, sequenced in a study of blood T cell repertoires in COVID-19. Sequenced by immunoSEQ multiplex PCR; TCRdb stores in-frame clones only, minus some. The repertoire holds under 150,000 clones, with 80% to 85% as singletons. The sample taken for sequencing was peripheral blood. Source of these receptors: a man aged 60 to 69 with acute or convalescent COVID-19.

The chain carries TRBV6-6 and TRBJ2-1, with a possible D match to TRBD1 (5 bases). CDR1 is MNHNY and CDR2 is SVGAGI in the germline V gene (reference sequence). The length of the CDR3 is 16 residues. Trimming removed 4 bases at V and 9 bases at J, with 22 bases between. The DNA of the CDR3 is TGTGCCAGCAGTTGGCCCAAGGGGATTGGTTTCAGTGAGCAGTTCTTC. Protein sequence: CASSWPKGIGFSEQFF.

The rearrangement uses TRBV5-1 and TRBJ1-1; tentative D call: TRBD1 (5 bases). The CDR3 is 13 amino acids. In germline, CDR1 is SGHRS, CDR2 YFSETQ. V lost 4 bases to trimming and J lost 11 bases, with 18 bases between them. The CDR3 DNA reads TGCGCCAGCAGCCTCCTTGGGCAGGGTTTGGCTTTCTTT. Translation: CASSLLGQGLAFF.

The J gene is TRBJ1-1, the V gene TRBV30; 7 bases align to TRBD1. After removal of 3 bases from V and 0 bases from J, the junction contained 1 base not matched to a gene. This CDR3 has 13 residues. Germline CDR1 GTSNPN, CDR2 SVGIG (reference sequence). The CDR3 here is CAWSRGVNTEAFF. CDR3 nucleotide sequence: TGTGCCTGGAGCAGGGGGGTGAACACTGAAGCTTTCTTT.

V gene TRBV18 combines with J gene TRBJ2-3; 8 positions agree with TRBD2. This CDR3 spans 21 amino acids. Losses at the gene ends were 4 bases for V and 0 bases for J; bases not matched to a gene: 21. Per the germline V gene, CDR1 is KGHSH and CDR2 is LQKENI. CDR3 sequence (DNA): TGTGCCAGCTCACTCGGACTAGCTTTACGTTTACGGTCGGATAGCACAGATACGCAGTATTTT. As protein: CASSLGLALRLRSDSTDTQYF.

DNA for the CDR3: TGCGCCAGCAGCTTAATAGCCGTGGGGCCCATCAATGAGCAGTTCTTC. Its translation: CASSLIAVGPINEQFF. J is TRBJ2-1 and V is TRBV5-1; tentative D call: TRBD1 (5 bases). V was cut by 2 bases and J by 6 bases, with 18 bases left in between. Germline values: CDR1 SGHRS, CDR2 YFSETQ. The CDR3 is made up of 16 amino acids.

As DNA, the CDR3 is TGTGCCAGCAGTTCCTTCGGGACTAGCGGTTCCTACGAGCAGTACTTC. This translates into CASSSFGTSGSYEQYF. V and J are TRBV6-5 and TRBJ2-7; TRBD2 matches 11 bases. Trimming cost V 4 bases and J 1 base; bases outside gene matches: 6. The germline V gene encodes CDR1 MNHEY and CDR2 SVGAGI. CDR3 length: 16 amino acids.

The rearrangement links TRBV14 to TRBJ1-1; 7 bases line up with TRBD1. This CDR3 has 14 residues. Germline values: CDR1 SGHDN, CDR2 FVKESK. J lost 4 bases, V lost 2 bases, and 4 bases had no gene match. The CDR3 is CASSQQGGITEAFF. CDR3 coding DNA: TGTGCCAGCAGCCAACAGGGGGGAATCACTGAAGCTTTCTTT.

A remark on this clone: Different DNA sequences within this sample yield the same CDR3. V and J are TRBV19 and TRBJ1-5; 7 nucleotides align to TRBD1. Germline CDR1 and CDR2: LNHDA and SQIVND (reference sequence). This CDR3 contains 14 residues. The V and J ends lost 4 bases and 7 bases, in that order; junction bases with no gene match: 7. The CDR3 reads CASSSRQGGQPQHF. The CDR3 DNA is TGTGCCAGTAGTAGTAGACAGGGAGGCCAGCCCCAGCATTTT.

In regard to this clone: Distinct nucleotide sequences in the sample also encode this CDR3. The chain couples TRBV7-3 to TRBJ2-3; 8 bases agree with TRBD2. V was pared by 5 bases and J by 2 bases, with 6 bases of the junction left unmatched. There are 15 residues in the CDR3. Germline V gene sequence: CDR1 SGHTA, CDR2 FQGTGA. The CDR3 loop is CASSQSGGSTDTQYF. The CDR3 nucleotides read TGTGCCAGCAGCCAAAGCGGGGGTTCCACAGATACGCAGTATTTT.

This clone was counted a few times. This sequence joins TRBV27 and TRBJ1-6; possibly TRBD1 for D (5 bases). Germline V gene data show CDR1 as MNHEY and CDR2 as SMNVEV (reference sequence). V gave up 5 bases and J gave up 9 bases, with 20 bases separating them. The CDR3 is 16 amino acids. The CDR3 is CASSPPPGQGGSPLHF. CDR3 DNA: TGTGCCAGCAGTCCCCCTCCGGGGCAGGGAGGTTCACCCCTCCACTTT.

In this sample, this clone turned up once. The chain couples TRBV18 to TRBJ2-3; D possibly corresponds to TRBD2 (5 bases). The germline gives CDR1 KGHSH, CDR2 LQKENI. CDR3 length: 16 amino acids. Between the trimmed V and J ends, which lost 5 bases and 3 bases, there was a span of 18 bases. This CDR3 reads CASSAGRVSGTDTQYF. For the CDR3, the DNA is TGTGCCAGCTCAGCTGGGCGGGTATCGGGGACAGATACGCAGTATTTT.

This sequence joins TRBV27 and TRBJ2-1, with TRBD1 matching over 7 bases. This CDR3 contains 14 residues. The germline gives CDR1 MNHEY, CDR2 SMNVEV (reference sequence). The J segment lost 0 bases and the V segment lost 8 bases, leaving 4 bases of the junction unmatched. The CDR3 protein is CASRGQSSYNEQFF. The CDR3 DNA reads TGTGCCAGCCGGGGACAGAGCTCCTACAATGAGCAGTTCTTC.

The rearrangement uses TRBV11-3 and TRBJ2-3; D unclear. V gave up 5 bases and J gave up 0 bases, with 6 bases separating them. Germline V lookup: CDR1 SGHNT, CDR2 YENEEA. The CDR3 runs 13 residues. As DNA, the CDR3 is TGTGCCAGCAGCAGAGGAAGCACAGATACGCAGTATTTT. Translated, it gives CASSRGSTDTQYF.

This chain links TRBV2 with TRBJ2-3; TRBD2 matches 7 bases. Trimming cost V 6 bases and J 1 base; bases outside gene matches: 4. The CDR3 length is 14 residues. In germline, CDR1 is SNHLY, CDR2 FYNNEI. The CDR3 DNA reads TGTGCCAGCAGGGCGGCGGGGGGCACAGATACGCAGTATTTT. Amino acid sequence: CASRAAGGTDTQYF. Full variable domain (remainder filled in from reference TRBV2 and TRBJ2-3): EPEVTQTPSHQVTQMGQEVILRCVPISNHLYFYWYRQILGQKVEFLVSFYNNEISEKSEIFDDQFSVERPDGSNFTLKIRSTKLEDSAMYFCASRAAGGTDTQYFGPGTRLTVL.

The gene calls are TRBV5-1 and TRBJ1-1, with D possibly matching TRBD1 (5 bases). Looked up from germline, CDR1 is SGHRS and CDR2 is YFSETQ. The CDR3 contains 13 residues. The V end was cut by 4 bases, the J end by 0 bases, with 7 bases between. The CDR3 sequence is CASSRDLNTEAFF. The DNA for the CDR3 is TGCGCCAGCAGCCGGGACTTGAACACTGAAGCTTTCTTT. Complete variable domain (other parts from reference TRBV5-1 and TRBJ1-1): KAGVTQTPRYLIKTRGQQVTLSCSPISGHRSVSWYQQTPGQGLQFLFEYFSETQRNKGNFPGRFSGRQFSNSRSEMNVSTLELGDSALYLCASSRDLNTEAFFGQGTRLTVV.

This rearrangement joins TRBV18 to TRBJ1-6, with D unresolved. Germline V CDR1 and CDR2: KGHSH, LQKENI. Between the trimmed V and J ends, which lost 6 bases and 12 bases, there was a span of 15 bases. This CDR3 is 13 amino acids long. The CDR3 bases are TGTGCCAGCTCTAAAGATAGTTTTCAACCCCTCCACTTT. Translating gives CASSKDSFQPLHF.

This chain joins TRBV6-5 and TRBJ2-6; D remains ambiguous. V shed 6 bases and J shed 4 bases, with 13 bases lying between them. Germline V gives CDR1 MNHEY, CDR2 SVGAGI. This CDR3 has 15 residues. The DNA for the CDR3 is TGTGCCAGCAGCCAGGCGCAGCTGGGGGCCAACGTCCTGACTTTC. Residues: CASSQAQLGANVLTF.

CDR3 amino acids: CASSILAGVAGELFF. The CDR3 region has the DNA TGTGCCAGTAGTATATTAGCAGGGGTCGCCGGGGAGCTGTTTTTT. The rearrangement uses TRBV19 and TRBJ2-2; a possible D gene is TRBD1 (6 bases). Germline V CDR1 and CDR2: LNHDA, SQIVND (reference sequence). The ends were cut back, 2 bases at V and 6 bases at J, with 13 bases in the middle. The CDR3 runs to 15 residues.

The chain couples TRBV4-1 to TRBJ2-1; 8 nucleotides match TRBD2. J lost 9 bases, V lost 1 base, and 2 bases had no gene match. Germline CDR1 MGHRA, CDR2 YSYEKL. The CDR3 runs to 13 residues. CDR3 nucleotide sequence: TGCGCCAGCAGCCAAGTCCGGGAGGGTGAGCAGTTCTTC. Encoded protein: CASSQVREGEQFF.

J is TRBJ2-5 and V is TRBV25-1, with D possibly TRBD2 on 6 matching bases. The CDR3 extends over 13 amino acids. Germline values: CDR1 MGHDK, CDR2 SYGVNS. The V and J ends lost 5 bases and 5 bases respectively, with 12 bases between them. This chain's CDR3 is CASSPRGSETQYF. The CDR3, as DNA: TGTGCCAGCAGTCCCCGGGGGTCGGAGACCCAGTACTTC.

J is TRBJ2-7 and V is TRBV27, with TRBD2 matching 11 bases. The CDR3 is made up of 15 amino acids. J lost 4 bases, V lost 6 bases, and 8 bases had no gene match. CDR1 is MNHEY, CDR2 SMNVEV, per germline (reference sequence). This CDR3 is CASRAGTSGIYEQYF. The CDR3 nucleotides read TGTGCCAGCAGGGCCGGGACTAGCGGAATTTACGAGCAGTACTTC.

The chain employs TRBV4-1 and TRBJ2-4, with TRBD1 matching over 8 bases. V was clipped by 9 bases and J by 16 bases; unmatched bases: 8. Germline V gene lookup returns CDR1 MGHRA and CDR2 YSYEKL. The CDR3 is made up of 10 amino acids. For the CDR3, the DNA is TGCGCCAGAAGAAGGGACAGGATCTACTTC. Protein product: CARRRDRIYF.

This clone appeared once. The rearrangement uses TRBV5-1 and TRBJ2-5; 14 nucleotides line up with TRBD2. V was clipped by 4 bases and J by 4 bases; unmatched bases: 6. CDR1 and CDR2 from the germline V gene are SGHRS and YFSETQ. The CDR3 totals 16 residues. CDR3 in DNA: TGCGCCAGCAGCCCGGGACTAGCGGGAGCCCCAGAGACCCAGTACTTC. Amino acids: CASSPGLAGAPETQYF. Full variable domain (remainder filled in from reference TRBV5-1 and TRBJ2-5): KAGVTQTPRYLIKTRGQQVTLSCSPISGHRSVSWYQQTPGQGLQFLFEYFSETQRNKGNFPGRFSGRQFSNSRSEMNVSTLELGDSALYLCASSPGLAGAPETQYFGPGTRLLVL.

This rearrangement joins TRBV29-1 to TRBJ1-3; D is undetermined. V lost 4 bases and J lost 4, with 14 bases in between. The CDR3 is 14 residues long. Looked up from germline, CDR1 is SQVTM and CDR2 is ANQGSEA. DNA for the CDR3: TGCAGCGTTGGGGAGCGGCTAGGGGGAAACACCATATATTTT. Amino acids: CSVGERLGGNTIYF.

The chain combines TRBV9 with TRBJ2-1; D is unresolved. Germline V CDR1 and CDR2: SGDLS, YYNGEE. V lost 0 bases to trimming and J lost 7 bases, with 8 bases between them. The CDR3 is 13 amino acids. The CDR3 loop reads CASSVAPENEQFF. The CDR3 bases are TGTGCCAGCAGCGTAGCCCCCGAGAATGAGCAGTTCTTC.

There are a few counts of this clone. The chain employs TRBV19 and TRBJ2-1; 7 bases line up with TRBD2. This CDR3 contains 15 residues. V trimming: 4 bases; J trimming: 9 bases; junction bases outside the gene matches: 12. Germline CDR1 and CDR2: LNHDA and SQIVND (reference sequence). The CDR3 reads CASSKLLREGGEQFF. CDR3 sequence (DNA): TGTGCCAGTAGTAAATTGTTGAGGGAGGGAGGTGAGCAGTTCTTC.

The J gene is TRBJ2-3, the V gene TRBV5-1; no clear D gene. Germline lookup yields CDR1 SGHRS and CDR2 YFSETQ. This CDR3 spans 14 amino acids. With 4 bases removed from V and 0 bases from J, the gap between germline ends came to 9 bases. The CDR3 spells CASSQTPSTDTQYF. The CDR3 DNA reads as TGCGCCAGCAGCCAGACACCGAGCACAGATACGCAGTATTTT.

This clone turned up a few times. The CDR3 sequence is CASAVRGYYEQYF. The CDR3 DNA is TGTGCCAGCGCGGTCAGGGGGTACTACGAGCAGTACTTC. V gene TRBV27 combines with J gene TRBJ2-7; 7 positions match TRBD1. This CDR3 contains 13 residues. Losses at the gene ends were 8 bases for V and 3 bases for J; bases not matched to a gene: 7. CDR1 is MNHEY, CDR2 SMNVEV, per germline (reference sequence).

This clone was picked up a small number of times. The CDR3 nucleotides are TGTGCCACCCGACAGGGTTTGAACACTGAAGCTTTCTTT. This encodes CATRQGLNTEAFF. This rearrangement joins TRBV10-3 to TRBJ1-1; 7 bases line up with TRBD1. The CDR3 consists of 13 residues. Germline V gene sequence: CDR1 ENHRY, CDR2 SYGVKD. The trim removed 10 bases at V and 0 bases at J, leaving 5 bases unmatched.

This clone was detected a few times. The chain joins TRBV3-1 (or the pseudogene TRBV3-2) to TRBJ1-6; D is uncertain. The ends were cut back, 0 bases at V and 3 bases at J, with 12 bases in the middle. This CDR3 comprises 17 residues. CDR1 is LGHDT, CDR2 YNNKEL, per germline (reference sequence). The CDR3 loop is CASSQENAGHYNSPLHF. The DNA of the CDR3 is TGTGCCAGCAGCCAAGAAAATGCAGGCCACTATAATTCACCCCTCCACTTT.

The chain recombines TRBV18 with TRBJ2-1; 8 bases match TRBD1. V shed 4 bases and J 5 bases; nucleotides not matched to a gene: 1. Germline V lookup: CDR1 KGHSH, CDR2 LQKENI. This CDR3 comprises 13 residues. The CDR3, as DNA: TGTGCCAGCTCACTGGACAGGGACAATGAGCAGTTCTTC. Protein product: CASSLDRDNEQFF.

This rearrangement joins TRBV7-3 to TRBJ2-2, with 7 bases fitting TRBD2. Germline values: CDR1 SGHTA, CDR2 FQGTGA. V was pared by 2 bases and J by 3 bases, with 3 bases of the junction left unmatched. The CDR3 runs 15 residues. In nucleotides, the CDR3 is TGTGCCAGCAGCTTATGGGCGGGGGACACCGGGGAGCTGTTTTTT. Protein sequence: CASSLWAGDTGELFF.